This is a list of T cell receptor beta chains from one sample in a study of molecular identifiers for immune sequencing clone quantification. TCRdb redid the calling of the PCR reads with MiXCR, one entry per CDR3 protein. The table shows over 90,000 distinct CDR3 sequences, with about 35% occurring only once. Sequencing was done on a sample of naive CD8+ T cells from blood, with Jurkat cell RNA spiked in. All receptors derive from a human donor in good health. Some libraries in this study had Jurkat cell RNA spiked in. CDR3s include the opening cysteine and the closing phenylalanine or tryptophan. A D gene is named only where the DNA matches it firmly. Clone size is not always given. Where it is, it says once, few, many or a class for expanded clones.

few	TRBV6-2/TRBV6-3	TRBJ2-2	NA	TGTGCCAGCACTCGCGAGAACACCGGGGAGCTGTTTTTT	CASTRENTGELFF
few	TRBV7-6	TRBJ2-1	NA	TGTGCCAGCAGCTTAAAGGGGATCTATGAGCAGTTCTTC	CASSLKGIYEQFF
few	TRBV6-5	TRBJ2-5	NA	TGTGCCAGCAGCTACGAGTTGGGGGTAGTCTCCCAAGAGACCCAGTACTTC	CASSYELGVVSQETQYF
NA	TRBV25-1	TRBJ1-1	TRBD1	TGTGCCAGCAGTGAAGACAGGGGTCCCATGAACACTGAAGCTTTCTTT	CASSEDRGPMNTEAFF
NA	TRBV7-3	TRBJ2-2	NA	TGTGCCAGCAGCTCGGACCGGGACAACACCGGGGAGCTGATTTTT	CASSSDRDNTGELIF
few	TRBV6-6	TRBJ2-7	TRBD2	TGTGCCAGCAGTCCCCGACTAGCTATTTCCGAGCAGTACTTC	CASSPRLAISEQYF
NA	TRBV7-2	TRBJ2-1	NA	TGTGCCAGCAGCTTAGTAGAGAACAATGAGCAGTTCTTC	CASSLVENNEQFF
NA	TRBV27	TRBJ2-3	TRBD2	TGTGCCAGCAGTTTATTTGCGGGAGCAGATACGCTGTATTTT	CASSLFAGADTLYF
NA	TRBV13	TRBJ2-1	NA	TGTGCCAGCAGCGAGGGTCGGGGCTCCTACAATGAGCAGTTCTTC	CASSEGRGSYNEQFF
few	TRBV7-8	TRBJ1-1	NA	TGTGCCAGCAGCTTAGAAGCAACCCAACACCCCCTCCTTCGGGCTTTCTTT	CASSLEATQHPLLRAFF
many	TRBV7-9	TRBJ2-4	TRBD2	TGTGCCAGCAGCAAACCCGCCGGGACTAGCGGGATCTCTGGAGACATTCAGTACTTC	CASSKPAGTSGISGDIQYF
few	TRBV27	TRBJ2-5	NA	TGTGCCAGCAGTTTGCAGCGGCAAGAGACCCAGTACTTC	CASSLQRQETQYF
NA	TRBV28	TRBJ2-5	NA	TGTGCCAGCACAGCTCCCCTGGGTCCGGAGACCCAGTACTTC	CASTAPLGPETQYF
NA	TRBV11-2	TRBJ2-7	NA	TGTGCCAGCAGCTTAATAAGAGCGACCTACGAGCAGTACTTC	CASSLIRATYEQYF
many	TRBV2	TRBJ2-1	NA	TGTGCCGGCACCGACAGCAATGAGCAGTTCTTC	CAGTDSNEQFF
NA	TRBV2	TRBJ2-1	NA	TGTGCCAGCAGTGAAGGTCATACAGGAGGATACAATGAGCAGTTCTTC	CASSEGHTGGYNEQFF
few	TRBV5-6	TRBJ2-5	NA	TGTGCCAGCAGCTTAACGGGGCGTATAGAAGGGGAGACCCAGTACTTC	CASSLTGRIEGETQYF
NA	TRBV7-9	TRBJ2-7	TRBD1	TGTGCCAGCAGCTTTTCCTTCGGGACAGGGATTGAGGGGCAGTACTTC	CASSFSFGTGIEGQYF
NA	TRBV19	TRBJ2-1	TRBD2	TGTGCCAGTAGTATAGGGCTAGCGGGGTACAATGAGCAGTTCTTC	CASSIGLAGYNEQFF
many	TRBV5-4	TRBJ2-3	NA	TGTGCCAGCAGCGCAATAAGGGCAGATACGCAGTATTTT	CASSAIRADTQYF
NA	TRBV13	TRBJ2-7	TRBD2	TGTGCCAGCAGCATTGGACTAGGGGAATACGAGCAGTACTTC	CASSIGLGEYEQYF
NA	TRBV28	TRBJ1-2	TRBD1	TGTGCCAGCAGTCTTGACAGGGTATACAACTATGGCTACACCTTC	CASSLDRVYNYGYTF
NA	TRBV10-3	TRBJ1-1	TRBD1	TGTGCCATCAGTGTCCCCGGGACAGGGGTCGCTGAAGCTTTCTTT	CAISVPGTGVAEAFF
many	TRBV20-1	TRBJ2-7	NA	TGCAGTGCTAGAGATCACCGGTACGAGCAGTACTTC	CSARDHRYEQYF
few	TRBV14	TRBJ1-1	NA	TGTGCCAGCAGCCAGGGTCAGTGGGTTGGCACTGAAGCTTTCTTT	CASSQGQWVGTEAFF
NA	TRBV28	TRBJ1-1	NA	TGTGCCAGCAGGTTATGGGAGAACACTGAAGCTTTCTTT	CASRLWENTEAFF
many	TRBV5-6	TRBJ1-5	NA	TGTGCCAGCAGCTTCAGCCTTGGGCCCCAGCATTTT	CASSFSLGPQHF
NA	TRBV25-1	TRBJ1-1	NA	TGTGCCAGCAGTGAATGGGGCGGGGTTTCTGAAGCTTTCTTT	CASSEWGGVSEAFF
NA	TRBV7-6	TRBJ2-3	TRBD2	TGTGCCAGCAGCGATTCCGGGACTAGCGGGAGCGACACAGATACGCAGTATTTT	CASSDSGTSGSDTDTQYF
NA	TRBV5-3	TRBJ2-7	NA	TGTGCCAGCAGCTCCCAGGACAAAAACGGCGAGCAGTACTTC	CASSSQDKNGEQYF
NA	TRBV4-3	TRBJ2-7	NA	TGCGCCAGCAGCCAAGATCCGGGGCCGGCCTACGAGCAGTACTTC	CASSQDPGPAYEQYF
few	TRBV6-1	TRBJ1-4	TRBD1	TGTGCCAGCAGTGGGAGGGACAGGATACCTAATGAAAAACTGTTTTTT	CASSGRDRIPNEKLFF
NA	TRBV7-8	TRBJ2-1	TRBD2	TGTGCCAGCAGTTTTCCGGCGGGAGTCTACGATGAGCAGTTCTTC	CASSFPAGVYDEQFF
NA	TRBV15	TRBJ1-4	NA	TGTGCCACCAGCAGAGGATCTCAGGCTTTCGGTACCCATAATGAAAAACTGTTTTTT	CATSRGSQAFGTHNEKLFF
NA	TRBV14	TRBJ2-7	NA	TGTGCCAGCAGCCAAGAGGGCTACTCCTACGAGCAGTACTTC	CASSQEGYSYEQYF
NA	TRBV19	TRBJ2-7	TRBD2	TGTGCCAGTAGTATATTCAGCGGGAGCTCCTACGAGCAGTACTTC	CASSIFSGSSYEQYF
few	TRBV13	TRBJ2-3	TRBD2	TGTGCCAGCAGCCCCCGACTAGCGGGGTGGAGGGATACGCAGTATTTT	CASSPRLAGWRDTQYF
few	TRBV7-9	TRBJ2-5	NA	TGTGCCAGCAGCCACCCTGCTAGCCGCCGCGTAGAGACCCAGTACTTC	CASSHPASRRVETQYF
few	TRBV7-8	TRBJ1-1	TRBD1	TGTGCCAGCAGCCCGCGCGGACAGGGGTTCACTGAAGCTTTCTTT	CASSPRGQGFTEAFF
few	TRBV13	TRBJ2-7	TRBD1	TGTGCCAGCAGCTTCCCGGGACAGGGGACCTACGAGCAGTACTTC	CASSFPGQGTYEQYF
few	TRBV28	TRBJ1-1	NA	TGTGCCAGCAGCGGGGGTAGGAGGCGAGGCACTGAAGCTTTCTTT	CASSGGRRRGTEAFF
NA	TRBV6-5	TRBJ2-1	NA	TGTGCCAGCAGGTCCTCACTAGAGAGCGGCGATGAGCAGTTCTTC	CASRSSLESGDEQFF
NA	TRBV6-6	TRBJ2-2	NA	TGTGCCAGCGGGGGGTCCGGGGAGCTGTTTTTT	CASGGSGELFF
few	TRBV5-6	TRBJ2-7	TRBD2	TGTGCCAGCGGATTCCCTAGCGGGAGCTCCTACGAGCAGTACTTC	CASGFPSGSSYEQYF
many	TRBV6-2/TRBV6-3	TRBJ1-5	NA	TGTGCCAGCAGGGACGCCGGGGATCAGCCCCAGCATTTT	CASRDAGDQPQHF
NA	TRBV29-1	TRBJ2-5	TRBD2	TGCAGCGTCGCCCCCCGACAAGCGGGGTTACAAGAGTCCCAGTACTTC	CSVAPRQAGLQESQYF
NA	TRBV28	TRBJ1-4	NA	TGTGCCAGCAGGAGCCTCAGGGGAGCAAATGAAAAACTGTTTTTT	CASRSLRGANEKLFF
many	TRBV20-1	TRBJ2-6	NA	TGCAGTGCGAGGACGAGCGGGACAGCGCTCTCTGGGGCCAACGTCCTGACTTTC	CSARTSGTALSGANVLTF
NA	TRBV19	TRBJ2-7	NA	TGTGCCAGCAGCCGATCGGGGGAGCAGTACTTC	CASSRSGEQYF
NA	TRBV7-6	TRBJ2-7	NA	TGTGCCAGCAGCTTAGCGGCCTCAGGGTACGAGCAGTACTTC	CASSLAASGYEQYF
NA	TRBV5-1	TRBJ2-7	NA	TGCGCCAGCAGCTTGGAGACAGCGGATCAAGGGAGCTCCTACGAGCAGTACTTC	CASSLETADQGSSYEQYF
NA	TRBV4-1	TRBJ1-4	NA	TGCGCCAGCAGCCAAGACTCCGGGGCCGTTAGGGAAAAACTGTTTTTT	CASSQDSGAVREKLFF
NA	TRBV9	TRBJ2-3	NA	TGTGCCAGCAGCGTCCCGGACAGCACAGATACGCAGTATTTT	CASSVPDSTDTQYF
few	TRBV28	TRBJ2-7	NA	TGTGCCAGCAGTTTATCCCTAGCAACATCCTACGAGCAGTACTTC	CASSLSLATSYEQYF
NA	TRBV12-3/TRBV12-4	TRBJ2-2	TRBD1	TGTGCCAGCAGTCGGACAGGAAACACCGAGGAGCTGTTTTTT	CASSRTGNTEELFF